Listed here are 31 T cell receptor beta chains from one sample, sequenced in a study of cytomegalovirus exposure and HLA in healthy donors. 60 Vbeta and 13 Jbeta primers were used in PCR. The assay was immunoSEQ multiplex PCR, and TCRdb's table has in-frame clones only and misses some. The table for this sample gives about 60,000 clones. Sequenced input: PBMCs. The origin of the receptors is a man aged 50-59 years in good health and CMV-seropositive.

This chain uses TRBV7-3 with TRBJ2-1; a possible D gene is TRBD2 (5 bases). In germline, CDR1 is SGHTA, CDR2 FQGTGA. The CDR3 totals 14 residues. V was shortened by 5 bases and J by 8 bases, with 16 bases between the two germline ends. The CDR3 region is CASSPGGSNDEQFF. In DNA, the CDR3 is TGTGCCAGCAGCCCCGGAGGCAGCAACGATGAGCAGTTCTTC.

The chain carries TRBV5-1 and TRBJ2-7; TRBD1 matches at 12 bases. The V gene end was trimmed by 4 bases and the J gene end by 5 bases; junction bases not matched to a gene: 4. The CDR3 covers 14 residues. In germline, CDR1 is SGHRS, CDR2 YFSETQ. The CDR3 sequence is CASSRDRGLNEQYF. CDR3 nucleotide sequence: TGCGCCAGCAGCCGGGACAGGGGGCTAAACGAGCAGTACTTC.

This rearrangement joins TRBV10-3 to TRBJ2-2; the D is unclear. CDR3 length: 18 amino acids. V was trimmed by 0 bases and J by 4 bases, leaving 18 bases between them. Germline V gene sequence: CDR1 ENHRY, CDR2 SYGVKD. The chain's CDR3 is CAISESKDKSLGTGELFF. Written as DNA, the CDR3 is TGTGCCATCAGTGAGTCGAAAGACAAATCCTTAGGCACCGGGGAGCTGTTTTTT.

The chain combines TRBV7-9 with TRBJ2-5, with 10 bases identical to TRBD2. V lost 7 bases and J lost 5; bases outside the gene matches: 10. This CDR3 contains 15 residues. CDR1 is SEHNR and CDR2 is FQNEAQ in the germline V gene (reference sequence). CDR3 sequence reads: CASTPQGTSVETQYF. The CDR3 DNA sequence: TGTGCCAGCACCCCCCAGGGGACTAGCGTGGAGACCCAGTACTTC.

V gene TRBV9 combines with J gene TRBJ2-5, with D perhaps TRBD1 (6 bases). CDR1 and CDR2 from the germline V gene are SGDLS and YYNGEE. V dropped 0 bases and J dropped 4 bases, with 10 bases sitting between them. The CDR3 contains 14 residues. CDR3 in amino acids: CASSVAQGPETQYF. In DNA, the CDR3 is TGTGCCAGCAGCGTAGCACAGGGCCCAGAGACCCAGTACTTC.

The chain recombines TRBV29-1 with TRBJ1-3; D unresolved. CDR3 size: 12 residues. The V end was cut by 3 bases, the J end by 4 bases, with 7 bases between. Germline V gene lookup returns CDR1 SQVTM and CDR2 ANQGSEA. Here the CDR3 reads CSVDDGGNTIYF. In nucleotides, the CDR3 is TGCAGCGTTGATGACGGGGGAAACACCATATATTTT. Using reference TRBV29-1 and TRBJ1-3 for the parts outside the CDR3, the full variable domain is SAVISQKPSRDICQRGTSLTIQCQVDSQVTMMFWYRQQPGQSLTLIATANQGSEATYESGFVIDKFPISRPNLTFSTLTVSNMSPEDSSIYLCSVDDGGNTIYFGEGSWLTVV.

The V gene is TRBV13, the J gene TRBJ2-2; 7 positions agree with TRBD2. V lost 1 base and J lost 1; bases outside the gene matches: 0. CDR3 length equals 15 residues. Germline V gene sequence: CDR1 PRHDT, CDR2 FYEKMQ (reference sequence). The DNA for the CDR3 is TGTGCCAGCAGCTTAGCGGGGGGGAACACCGGGGAGCTGTTTTTT. This translates into CASSLAGGNTGELFF.

This chain links TRBV7-2 with TRBJ1-5; unclear D gene. V lost 0 bases and J 0 bases, leaving 24 bases between the germline ends. In germline, CDR1 is SGHTA, CDR2 FQGNSA. CDR3 size: 21 residues. As DNA, the CDR3 is TGTGCCAGCAGCTTAGCGGTTCGGAGGACGGGGTATGTGAATAGCAATCAGCCCCAGCATTTT. Amino acid sequence: CASSLAVRRTGYVNSNQPQHF.

The rearrangement links TRBV4-3 to TRBJ2-7; TRBD2 might be the D (6 bases). Per the germline V gene, CDR1 is LGHNA and CDR2 is YSLEER. The CDR3 spans 16 residues. V lost 5 bases and J lost 0, with 17 bases in between. CDR3 loop: CASSTLAGPSSYEQYF. The CDR3 DNA reads as TGCGCCAGCAGCACCCTGGCGGGGCCGAGCTCCTACGAGCAGTACTTC.

The rearrangement links TRBV11-3 to TRBJ2-1, with 8 bases lining up with TRBD1. The CDR3 spans 14 residues. V gave up 5 bases and J gave up 5 bases; unmatched junction bases: 5. Per the germline V gene, CDR1 is SGHNT and CDR2 is YENEEA. In nucleotides, the CDR3 is TGTGCCAGCAGCGCTCCGGGACAGGACAATGAGCAGTTCTTC. Its protein product is CASSAPGQDNEQFF. Complete variable domain (other parts from reference TRBV11-3 and TRBJ2-1): EAGVVQSPRYKIIEKKQPVAFWCNPISGHNTLYWYLQNLGQGPELLIRYENEEAVDDSQLPKDRFSAERLKGVDSTLKIQPAELGDSAVYLCASSAPGQDNEQFFGPGTRLTVL.

The chain joins TRBV30 to TRBJ2-7, with a possible D match to TRBD2 (7 bases). The V end was cut by 2 bases, the J end by 3 bases, with 23 bases between. This CDR3 is built from 17 residues. Per the germline V gene, CDR1 is GTSNPN and CDR2 is SVGIG (reference sequence). CDR3 in amino acids: CAWSTGEGGINIYEQYF. CDR3 coding DNA: TGTGCCTGGAGTACAGGTGAGGGGGGGATCAACATCTACGAGCAGTACTTC.

This rearrangement joins TRBV11-2 to TRBJ1-5, with D maybe TRBD1 (6 bases). This CDR3 has 15 residues. Germline CDR1 and CDR2: SGHAT and FQNNGV. The V end was cut by 0 bases, the J end by 4 bases, with 10 bases between. The CDR3 DNA follows: TGTGCCAGCAGCTTAGATTCTGGGACAAATCAGCCCCAGCATTTT. Protein: CASSLDSGTNQPQHF.

The rearrangement links TRBV29-1 to TRBJ2-1; 10 nucleotides align to TRBD1. The CDR3 is made up of 14 amino acids. The germline CDR1 and CDR2 sequences are SQVTM and ANQGSEA. The V gene end was trimmed by 3 bases and the J gene end by 6 bases; junction bases not matched to a gene: 5. The CDR3 region has the DNA TGCAGCGTTGAGGGGACAGGGGAGATCAATGAGCAGTTCTTC. Its protein product is CSVEGTGEINEQFF.

The genes are TRBV6-1 and TRBJ2-3; possibly TRBD2 for D (7 bases). V was trimmed by 5 bases and J by 4 bases, leaving 13 bases between them. The CDR3 runs to 14 residues. Per the germline V gene, CDR1 is MNHNS and CDR2 is SASEGT. The CDR3, as DNA: TGTGCCAGCAGTCGAGCGGGGACATCAGATACGCAGTATTTT. Protein product: CASSRAGTSDTQYF.

The J gene is TRBJ2-1, the V gene TRBV11-3, with D maybe TRBD2 (6 bases). The CDR3 spans 15 residues. Trimming removed 0 bases from V and 6 bases from J, with 12 bases in between. Germline CDR1 is SGHNT and CDR2 is YENEEA. CDR3 amino acids: CASSLEEGPFNEQFF. Here the CDR3 DNA reads TGTGCCAGCAGCTTAGAGGAGGGCCCGTTCAATGAGCAGTTCTTC.

This sequence joins TRBV28 and TRBJ1-1; 7 bases align to TRBD1. Per the germline V gene, CDR1 is MDHEN and CDR2 is SYDVKM. The CDR3 sequence is 14 residues long. The V and J ends lost 4 bases and 7 bases, in that order; junction bases with no gene match: 9. Written as DNA, the CDR3 is TGTGCCAGCAGTTACTCCCATGCAGGGGGTGAAGCTTTCTTT. Its protein is CASSYSHAGGEAFF.

The CDR3 protein is CASSHARTDTQYF. The CDR3 DNA reads as TGCGCCAGCAGCCACGCCCGGACAGATACGCAGTATTTT. The V call is TRBV5-1, the J call TRBJ2-3; the D is unclear. The V end lost 4 bases, the J end lost 3 bases, and 9 bases lay between the germline ends. Germline V gene lookup returns CDR1 SGHRS and CDR2 YFSETQ. The length of the CDR3 is 13 residues.

The rearrangement joins TRBV4-1 to TRBJ2-1, with D perhaps TRBD1 (7 bases). Germline V CDR1 and CDR2: MGHRA, YSYEKL. Trimming cost V 3 bases and J 9 bases, with 15 bases left between them. The CDR3 consists of 14 residues. The CDR3 DNA reads TGCGCCAGCAGCCAGGAGAGGGGGCGGGGTGAGCAGTTCTTC. It yields the protein CASSQERGRGEQFF.

This rearrangement joins TRBV27 to TRBJ1-6, with 10 bases aligning to TRBD1. Germline V lookup: CDR1 MNHEY, CDR2 SMNVEV (reference sequence). This CDR3 has 14 residues. With V trimmed by 7 bases and J by 9 bases, 6 bases remained unmatched. The CDR3 nucleotides read TGTGCCAGCACCATCGACAGGGGGCGTTCACCCCTCCACTTT. Its translation: CASTIDRGRSPLHF.

The chain combines TRBV5-1 with TRBJ1-1; tentative D call: TRBD1 (6 bases). The germline V gene encodes CDR1 SGHRS and CDR2 YFSETQ. The CDR3 is 13 residues long. With 2 bases removed from V and 5 bases from J, the gap between germline ends came to 10 bases. CDR3 DNA sequence: TGCGCCAGCAGCTTCACAGGACAGACTGAAGCTTTCTTT. Amino acid sequence: CASSFTGQTEAFF.

The rearrangement uses TRBV7-9 and TRBJ2-4; unclear D gene. Germline CDR1 and CDR2: SEHNR and FQNEAQ (reference sequence). V shed 3 bases and J shed 3 bases, with 12 bases lying between them. CDR3 size: 15 residues. The CDR3 sequence: CASSLETSVKNIQYF. In DNA, the CDR3 is TGTGCCAGCAGCTTGGAGACGTCGGTCAAAAACATTCAGTACTTC.

This chain connects TRBV4-3 to TRBJ2-5, with D unresolved. The V end lost 1 base, the J end lost 4 bases, and 7 bases lay between the germline ends. This CDR3 contains 13 residues. Germline-derived CDR1 and CDR2 are LGHNA and YSLEER. The CDR3 nucleotides read TGCGCCAGCAGCCAAGCCTGGGCAGAGACCCAGTACTTC. Encoded protein: CASSQAWAETQYF.

This chain links TRBV6-5 with TRBJ2-2, with D maybe TRBD2 (6 bases). There are 15 residues in the CDR3. Trimming pared 8 bases from V and 0 bases from J, leaving 13 bases between. Germline CDR1 is MNHEY and CDR2 is SVGAGI. The CDR3 sequence is CASHRDFSNTGELFF. CDR3 nucleotides: TGTGCCAGCCACCGGGACTTCTCGAACACCGGGGAGCTGTTTTTT.

In DNA form, the CDR3 reads TGTGCCAGCAGGGGGACAGTCCGCGGCAATCAGCCCCAGCATTTT. Translation gives CASRGTVRGNQPQHF. This chain joins TRBV6-1 and TRBJ1-5, with TRBD1 identical over 7 bases. The CDR3 is made up of 15 amino acids. Per germline, CDR1 MNHNS and CDR2 SASEGT. V trimming: 6 bases; J trimming: 2 bases; junction bases outside the gene matches: 7.

The rearrangement joins TRBV5-1 to TRBJ2-7, with unresolved D. V was shortened by 0 bases and J by 2 bases, with 6 bases between the two germline ends. In germline, CDR1 is SGHRS, CDR2 YFSETQ. The CDR3 has 13 amino acids. The CDR3, as DNA: TGCGCCAGCAGCTTGGAAGCCCCCTACGAGCAGTACTTC. As protein: CASSLEAPYEQYF.

V and J are TRBV10-2 and TRBJ2-7, with 16 positions matching TRBD2. The CDR3 runs 14 residues. Germline V gene data show CDR1 as WSHSY and CDR2 as SAAADI. J gave up 6 bases and V 6 bases, and 2 bases lay outside the gene matches. The CDR3 is CASRGTSGRAEQYF. DNA of the CDR3: TGCGCCAGCAGAGGGACTAGCGGGAGGGCCGAGCAGTACTTC.

The rearrangement uses TRBV27 and TRBJ2-1; 9 bases map to TRBD2. This CDR3 has 14 amino acids. V shed 8 bases, J shed 10 bases, and the junction held 12 bases outside the gene matches. CDR1 MNHEY and CDR2 SMNVEV come from the germline V gene (reference sequence). CDR3 DNA sequence: TGTGCCAGCTACCCCCGGCGGGAGGGGCTGGAGCAGTTCTTC. Encoded protein: CASYPRREGLEQFF.

J is TRBJ2-3 and V is TRBV14; 14 positions agree with TRBD2. J was trimmed by 4 bases and V by 3 bases; bases with no gene match: 3. The germline CDR1 and CDR2 sequences are SGHDN and FVKESK. The CDR3 has 16 amino acids. CDR3 residues: CASSHGTSGGPDTQYF. The CDR3 nucleotides are TGTGCCAGCAGCCATGGGACTAGCGGGGGCCCAGATACGCAGTATTTT.

The chain uses TRBV1 and TRBJ1-2; no check of the table's D call, TRBD1, against the DNA was made. TRBV1 is a documented pseudogene. This CDR3 contains 13 residues. CDR3 residues: CTSSHRDSYGYTF. As DNA, the CDR3 is TGCACCAGCAGCCATAGGGACAGCTATGGCTACACCTTC.

The chain couples TRBV4-3 to TRBJ1-2, with 9 bases fitting TRBD1. The CDR3 runs to 15 residues. In germline, CDR1 is LGHNA, CDR2 YSLEER. V shed 3 bases, J shed 8 bases, and the junction held 10 bases outside the gene matches. CDR3 nucleotides: TGCGCCAGCAGCCACCTGACAGGGGGGATTGACGGCTACACCTTC. This codes for CASSHLTGGIDGYTF.

The chain couples TRBV5-1 to TRBJ1-6, with TRBD1 identical over 7 bases. The length of the CDR3 is 15 residues. The V gene end was trimmed by 4 bases and the J gene end by 11 bases; junction bases not matched to a gene: 12. Germline loops: CDR1 SGHRS, CDR2 YFSETQ. The CDR3 region has the DNA TGCGCCAGCAGCCCTGGCCTACACAGGGGCGCACCCCTCCACTTT. This codes for CASSPGLHRGAPLHF.